The 15 T cell receptor beta chains given below trace back to one sample, sequenced in a study of blood T cell repertoires in COVID-19. The data were produced by immunoSEQ multiplex PCR, yet TCRdb's version contains in-frame clones alone and is incomplete. Here the sample spans more than 100,000 clones, over 70% being singletons. The sequenced material came from peripheral blood. The receptor source for this set is a man aged 70 or older with acute or convalescent COVID-19.

The rearrangement joins TRBV4-3 to TRBJ2-3; tentatively, D is TRBD1 (5 bases). Per the germline V gene, CDR1 is LGHNA and CDR2 is YSLEER. The ends were cut back, 0 bases at V and 3 bases at J, with 13 bases in the middle. This CDR3 has 16 residues. The CDR3 loop is CASSQDPQGRTDTQYF. The CDR3 DNA is TGCGCCAGCAGCCAAGATCCGCAGGGTAGAACAGATACGCAGTATTTT.

The rearrangement joins TRBV5-6 to TRBJ1-6, with TRBD1 as a possible D gene (6 bases). The V and J ends lost 2 bases and 5 bases respectively, with 11 bases between them. The germline V gene has CDR1 SGHDT and CDR2 YYEEEE. The CDR3 loop spans 15 amino acids. The CDR3 nucleotides read TGTGCCAGCAGCTTACAGGACAGAAATAATTCACCCCTCCACTTT. Its translation is CASSLQDRNNSPLHF.

The V and J genes are TRBV19 and TRBJ2-2, with 8 bases matching TRBD1. V lost 3 bases to trimming and J lost 0 bases; unmatched junction nucleotides: 6. The CDR3 is made up of 17 amino acids. Per the germline V gene, CDR1 is LNHDA and CDR2 is SQIVND (reference sequence). The CDR3 region is CASSIPRGLPNTGELFF. Written as DNA, the CDR3 is TGTGCCAGTAGTATCCCCAGGGGGCTACCGAACACCGGGGAGCTGTTTTTT.

This chain links TRBV2 with TRBJ2-5, with unresolved D. V lost 4 bases, J lost 0 bases, and 6 bases lay in between. The CDR3 runs 13 residues. Germline CDR1 SNHLY, CDR2 FYNNEI. DNA for the CDR3: TGTGCCAGCAGTGTGGAGTACCAAGAGACCCAGTACTTC. It yields the protein CASSVEYQETQYF.

Comment on this clone: The sample holds other DNA sequences that translate to the same CDR3. This chain connects TRBV6-2 or TRBV6-3 to TRBJ1-3, with a tentative D call TRBD1 (5 bases). V was clipped by 4 bases and J by 1 base, with 8 bases between them. Germline V lookup: CDR1 MNHEY, CDR2 SVGEGT. This CDR3 has 14 residues. The CDR3 reads CASSSGGSGNTIYF. The CDR3 bases are TGTGCCAGCAGTTCCGGGGGTTCTGGAAACACCATATATTTT.

Ten or more counts support this clone. This chain uses TRBV9 with TRBJ1-2; possible D gene TRBD1, 5 bases. V was clipped by 0 bases and J by 4 bases, with 13 bases between them. The length of the CDR3 is 15 residues. The germline CDR1 and CDR2 sequences are SGDLS and YYNGEE. CDR3 DNA sequence: TGTGCCAGCAGCGTAGACTGGACACTGAGCTATGGCTACACCTTC. It encodes CASSVDWTLSYGYTF.

In its sample, this clone was seen once. The V call is TRBV3-1 (or the pseudogene TRBV3-2), the J call TRBJ1-2, with TRBD1 matching 7 bases. This CDR3 contains 14 residues. Germline CDR1 LGHDT, CDR2 YNNKEL (reference sequence). With V trimmed by 7 bases and J by 4 bases, 9 bases remained unmatched. CDR3 DNA: TGTGCCAGCACCCCGACAGGGAACGCCTATGGCTACACCTTC. Translating gives CASTPTGNAYGYTF.

The chain combines TRBV5-4 with TRBJ1-6, with D maybe TRBD1 (6 bases). V shed 0 bases and J shed 2 bases, with 12 bases lying between them. CDR1 SGHNT and CDR2 YYREEE come from the germline V gene (reference sequence). The CDR3 runs 17 residues. This CDR3 is CASSLGGGVAYNSPLHF. In DNA form, the CDR3 reads TGTGCCAGCAGCTTGGGAGGGGGGGTGGCCTATAATTCACCCCTCCACTTT.

This chain connects TRBV7-2 to TRBJ1-3; no reliable D call. V lost 4 bases and J 0 bases, leaving 22 bases between the germline ends. CDR1 and CDR2 from the germline V gene are SGHTA and FQGNSA. This CDR3 comprises 19 residues. In nucleotides, the CDR3 is TGTGCCAGCAGCTCCTCCGGTCCGGGTCCCCTAGGCTCTGGAAACACCATATATTTT. The encoded protein is CASSSSGPGPLGSGNTIYF.

The V call is TRBV7-9, the J call TRBJ1-2, with 7 bases that match TRBD1. This CDR3 comprises 14 residues. Germline CDR1 SEHNR, CDR2 FQNEAQ (reference sequence). J gave up 7 bases and V 1 base, and 6 bases lay outside the gene matches. CDR3 coding DNA: TGTGCCAGCAGCTTAGGGGACAGAATTTTTGGCTACACCTTC. It is translated as CASSLGDRIFGYTF. Supplemented by reference TRBV7-9 and TRBJ1-2, the full variable domain reads DTGVSQNPRHKITKRGQNVTFRCDPISEHNRLYWYRQTLGQGPEFLTYFQNEAQLEKSRLLSDRFSAERPKGSFSTLEIQRTEQGDSAMYLCASSLGDRIFGYTFGSGTRLTVV.

There are a few counts of this clone. V and J are TRBV4-3 and TRBJ1-5; no definite D call. V gave up 4 bases and J gave up 5 bases, with 12 bases separating them. The CDR3 consists of 14 residues. In germline, CDR1 is LGHNA, CDR2 YSLEER. CDR3 bases: TGCGCCAGCAGCCGCGAGGTCGTATATCAGCCCCAGCATTTT. This sequence encodes CASSREVVYQPQHF.

V is TRBV4-1 and J is TRBJ1-2; no clear D. Germline V gene data show CDR1 as MGHRA and CDR2 as YSYEKL. The CDR3 spans 16 residues. The V gene lost 3 bases and the J gene lost 0 bases, with 14 bases spanning the gap. The CDR3 DNA reads TGCGCCAGCAGCCAGGAGTGGGTTCTAGCTAACTATGGCTACACCTTC. Amino acid sequence: CASSQEWVLANYGYTF.

The V and J genes are TRBV7-9 and TRBJ2-1; 8 positions match TRBD2. V dropped 4 bases and J dropped 9; count of bases not matched to a gene: 11. CDR3 length equals 15 residues. The germline gives CDR1 SEHNR, CDR2 FQNEAQ (reference sequence). CDR3 sequence reads: CASSSRGGPDIEQFF. CDR3 nucleotides: TGTGCCAGCAGCTCACGGGGGGGCCCCGATATTGAGCAGTTCTTC.

This clone was counted once. The chain is built from TRBV6-5 and TRBJ1-2; no firm D call. This CDR3 region has 13 residues. V lost 1 base to trimming and J lost 1 base, with 4 bases between them. Germline CDR1 reads MNHEY; CDR2 reads SVGAGI. CDR3 residues: CASSYFGNYGYTF. CDR3 DNA: TGTGCCAGCAGTTACTTCGGTAACTATGGCTACACCTTC.

The chain couples TRBV6-4 to TRBJ1-4; D possibly corresponds to TRBD1 (6 bases). CDR3 length: 14 amino acids. Trimming took off 0 bases at V and 10 bases at J, with 12 bases between the two ends. The V gene's germline CDR1 is MRHNA and CDR2 SNTAGT. The CDR3 sequence is CASSDSGQTGKLFF. CDR3 nucleotide sequence: TGTGCCAGCAGTGACTCAGGGCAGACAGGAAAACTGTTTTTT.